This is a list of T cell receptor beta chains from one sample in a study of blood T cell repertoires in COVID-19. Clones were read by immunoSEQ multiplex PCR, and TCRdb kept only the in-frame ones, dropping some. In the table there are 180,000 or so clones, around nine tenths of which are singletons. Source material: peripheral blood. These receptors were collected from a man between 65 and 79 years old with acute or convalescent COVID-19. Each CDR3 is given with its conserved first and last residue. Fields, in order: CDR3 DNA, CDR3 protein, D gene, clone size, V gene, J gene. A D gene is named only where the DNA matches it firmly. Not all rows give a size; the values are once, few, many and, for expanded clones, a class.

cdr3_nt: TGTGCCAGTAGTATCCCCGGCAGCGGAATCGGTTCGGCACCCCTCCACTTT
cdr3_aa: CASSIPGSGIGSAPLHF
d_call: .
clone_size: .
v_call: TRBV19
j_call: TRBJ1-6

cdr3_nt: TGCGCCAGCAGCTTGGCGGGACAGGGGCGGGGTAGACTGTTTTTT
cdr3_aa: CASSLAGQGRGRLFF
d_call: TRBD1
clone_size: .
v_call: TRBV5-1
j_call: TRBJ1-4

cdr3_nt: TGTGCCAGCAGCCCGACTGGGCGGGGGGGATACAATGAGCAGTTCTTC
cdr3_aa: CASSPTGRGGYNEQFF
d_call: TRBD2
clone_size: .
v_call: TRBV11-2
j_call: TRBJ2-1

cdr3_nt: TGTGCCAGTCCCGACAGGGGAATCAATGAGCAGTTCTTC
cdr3_aa: CASPDRGINEQFF
d_call: TRBD1
clone_size: .
v_call: TRBV19
j_call: TRBJ2-1

cdr3_nt: TGTGCCAGCAGCTTGGCTAGCGGAGCTTACAATGAGCAGTTCTTC
cdr3_aa: CASSLASGAYNEQFF
d_call: TRBD2
clone_size: .
v_call: TRBV7-3
j_call: TRBJ2-1

cdr3_nt: TGCGCCAGCACTACAGGGGGCATTAAGGAAAAACTGTTTTTT
cdr3_aa: CASTTGGIKEKLFF
d_call: TRBD1
clone_size: few
v_call: TRBV5-1
j_call: TRBJ1-4

cdr3_nt: TGCGCCAGCAGCCCGGGACTAGCGGGCTCCTTTCGAGACTTC
cdr3_aa: CASSPGLAGSFRDF
d_call: TRBD2
clone_size: .
v_call: TRBV5-1
j_call: TRBJ2-5

cdr3_nt: TGTGCCAGCAGTTACGACAGTGCGAACACCGGGGAGCTGTTTTTT
cdr3_aa: CASSYDSANTGELFF
d_call: .
clone_size: once
v_call: TRBV6-2/TRBV6-3
j_call: TRBJ2-2

cdr3_nt: TGTGCCAGCTCACCAAGGGCTAGGGGCGAGCAGTACTTC
cdr3_aa: CASSPRARGEQYF
d_call: .
clone_size: once
v_call: TRBV18
j_call: TRBJ2-7

cdr3_nt: TGTGCCAGCAGTTTAGGAGGGGAAGCTTTCTTT
cdr3_aa: CASSLGGEAFF
d_call: .
clone_size: many
v_call: TRBV27
j_call: TRBJ1-1

cdr3_nt: TGCGCCAGCAGCCATCCAGGACAGGGGGCGATGAACACTGAAGCTTTCTTT
cdr3_aa: CASSHPGQGAMNTEAFF
d_call: TRBD1
clone_size: .
v_call: TRBV5-1
j_call: TRBJ1-1

cdr3_nt: TGTGCCAGCAGCCAGGTCGCTCGCCGGAATGAGCAGTTCTTC
cdr3_aa: CASSQVARRNEQFF
d_call: .
clone_size: .
v_call: TRBV7-8
j_call: TRBJ2-1

cdr3_nt: TGTGCCAGCAGCTTGGGGGCCGGGACAGGGGTTGACATTCAGTACTTC
cdr3_aa: CASSLGAGTGVDIQYF
d_call: TRBD1
clone_size: .
v_call: TRBV5-6
j_call: TRBJ2-4

cdr3_nt: TGTGCCAGCAGCGGGGGACTAGCGGGAGGGTACGAGCAGTACTTC
cdr3_aa: CASSGGLAGGYEQYF
d_call: TRBD2
clone_size: once
v_call: TRBV5-4
j_call: TRBJ2-7

cdr3_nt: TGTGCCAGCAGCGAAGGACCAGGGGTTTATCAGCCCCAGCATTTT
cdr3_aa: CASSEGPGVYQPQHF
d_call: .
clone_size: .
v_call: TRBV9
j_call: TRBJ1-5

cdr3_nt: TGTGCCAGCTCACCAAGGACAAATAGCAAAAACATTCAGTACTTC
cdr3_aa: CASSPRTNSKNIQYF
d_call: .
clone_size: .
v_call: TRBV18
j_call: TRBJ2-4

cdr3_nt: TGTGCCAGCAGCGCCCGGGACAGGGTAATAAATCGGTATCACGAGCAGTACTTC
cdr3_aa: CASSARDRVINRYHEQYF
d_call: TRBD1
clone_size: .
v_call: TRBV5-6
j_call: TRBJ2-7

cdr3_nt: TGTGCCAGCAGCTTAAACGCGGGGGCGGTACGTGAGCAGTTCTTC
cdr3_aa: CASSLNAGAVREQFF
d_call: .
clone_size: .
v_call: TRBV11-2
j_call: TRBJ2-1

cdr3_nt: TGTGCCAGCAGTTCGGCGGGAGTGGGAGAGACCCAGTACTTC
cdr3_aa: CASSSAGVGETQYF
d_call: TRBD2
clone_size: .
v_call: TRBV5-4
j_call: TRBJ2-5

cdr3_nt: TGTGCCAGTAGTAAGGGACAAGTCTACACCTTC
cdr3_aa: CASSKGQVYTF
d_call: .
clone_size: .
v_call: TRBV19
j_call: TRBJ1-2

cdr3_nt: TGTGCCAGCAGGAACAGGGGAGACACTGAAGCTTTCTTT
cdr3_aa: CASRNRGDTEAFF
d_call: TRBD1
clone_size: .
v_call: TRBV28
j_call: TRBJ1-1

cdr3_nt: TGTGCCAGCAGCGCGGTCGACACTGAAGCTTTCTTT
cdr3_aa: CASSAVDTEAFF
d_call: .
clone_size: once
v_call: TRBV28
j_call: TRBJ1-1

cdr3_nt: TGTGCCAGCAGCTTAAGGGGGCAGGGGGGCATTCAGTACTTC
cdr3_aa: CASSLRGQGGIQYF
d_call: .
clone_size: .
v_call: TRBV7-9
j_call: TRBJ2-4

cdr3_nt: TGTGCCAGCAGCCGTTTAGCGGGGGGGGACTTGGAGACCCAGTACTTC
cdr3_aa: CASSRLAGGDLETQYF
d_call: TRBD2
clone_size: .
v_call: TRBV5-4
j_call: TRBJ2-5

cdr3_nt: TGTGCCATCAGGGGCGGACAGGGGGGAGAAAAACTGTTTTTT
cdr3_aa: CAIRGGQGGEKLFF
d_call: TRBD1
clone_size: .
v_call: TRBV10-3
j_call: TRBJ1-4

cdr3_nt: TGTGCCAGCAGCACCCAGGGAGGCGTTCGAAACACCATATATTTT
cdr3_aa: CASSTQGGVRNTIYF
d_call: .
clone_size: .
v_call: TRBV11-3
j_call: TRBJ1-3

cdr3_nt: TGTGCCAGCAGTGAACAGGGAGATGGCTACACCTTC
cdr3_aa: CASSEQGDGYTF
d_call: .
clone_size: .
v_call: TRBV6-8
j_call: TRBJ1-2

cdr3_nt: TGTGCCAGCAGTTGGCTGGGACAGGGAGGCAATCAGCCCCAGCATTTT
cdr3_aa: CASSWLGQGGNQPQHF
d_call: TRBD1
clone_size: .
v_call: TRBV6-5
j_call: TRBJ1-5

cdr3_nt: TGCGCCAGCAGCCAAGTCAGCGCTGGAAACACCATATATTTT
cdr3_aa: CASSQVSAGNTIYF
d_call: .
clone_size: .
v_call: TRBV4-3
j_call: TRBJ1-3

cdr3_nt: TGCGCCAGCAGCGGACTAGCGGGGGCTGAGCAGTACTTC
cdr3_aa: CASSGLAGAEQYF
d_call: TRBD2
clone_size: .
v_call: TRBV10-1
j_call: TRBJ2-7

cdr3_nt: TGTGCCAGCAGCCAACCCGGGGTGGCCTACAATGAGCAGTTCTTC
cdr3_aa: CASSQPGVAYNEQFF
d_call: .
clone_size: once
v_call: TRBV4-2
j_call: TRBJ2-1

cdr3_nt: TGTGCCAGCAGTTACTCCCAGGGTGGAAACACCATATATTTT
cdr3_aa: CASSYSQGGNTIYF
d_call: .
clone_size: .
v_call: TRBV6-6
j_call: TRBJ1-3

cdr3_nt: TGTGCCACCGGTACGGGGGGGCAGCCCCAGCATTTT
cdr3_aa: CATGTGGQPQHF
d_call: .
clone_size: .
v_call: TRBV24-1
j_call: TRBJ1-5

cdr3_nt: TGTGCCAGCTCCGTTCCGGGACAGGGGGCGGGAGACATTCAGTACTTC
cdr3_aa: CASSVPGQGAGDIQYF
d_call: TRBD1
clone_size: .
v_call: TRBV7-2
j_call: TRBJ2-4

cdr3_nt: TGTGCCAGCAGCCCCAGTGGGGGGTACCTCACAGATACGCAGTATTTT
cdr3_aa: CASSPSGGYLTDTQYF
d_call: .
clone_size: once
v_call: TRBV9
j_call: TRBJ2-3

cdr3_nt: TGTGCCAGCAGCTTAAGTCCCCTGTGGGGAGCAGACACTGAAGCTTTCTTT
cdr3_aa: CASSLSPLWGADTEAFF
d_call: .
clone_size: .
v_call: TRBV7-6
j_call: TRBJ1-1

cdr3_nt: TGCGCCAGCAGTGAGTGGACAGGGGTCTACTCACCCCTCCACTTT
cdr3_aa: CASSEWTGVYSPLHF
d_call: TRBD1
clone_size: .
v_call: TRBV10-2
j_call: TRBJ1-6

cdr3_nt: TGTGCCAGCAGCTTAGTCTCAGGGGTGGGACTAGCGGCGAACACCGGGGAGCTGTTTTTT
cdr3_aa: CASSLVSGVGLAANTGELFF
d_call: TRBD2
clone_size: .
v_call: TRBV7-8
j_call: TRBJ2-2

cdr3_nt: TGTGCCAGCAGCAACGACAGGCGCGGCTACACCTTC
cdr3_aa: CASSNDRRGYTF
d_call: .
clone_size: .
v_call: TRBV5-6
j_call: TRBJ1-2

cdr3_nt: TGTGCCAGCAGTTACGGAATGGGAGGTGAAGCTTTCTTT
cdr3_aa: CASSYGMGGEAFF
d_call: .
clone_size: .
v_call: TRBV6-2/TRBV6-3
j_call: TRBJ1-1

cdr3_nt: TGTGCCAGCAGCTTAGTGGCGGGCCCAGAGACCCAGTACTTC
cdr3_aa: CASSLVAGPETQYF
d_call: .
clone_size: .
v_call: TRBV7-2
j_call: TRBJ2-5

cdr3_nt: TGCGCCAGCAGCCCCATCGACAGGGGGGCCTACGAGCAGTACTTC
cdr3_aa: CASSPIDRGAYEQYF
d_call: TRBD1
clone_size: .
v_call: TRBV4-3
j_call: TRBJ2-7

cdr3_nt: TGCGCCAGCAACCAGGGGTCTGGGGCCAACGTCCTGACTTTC
cdr3_aa: CASNQGSGANVLTF
d_call: .
clone_size: .
v_call: TRBV5-1
j_call: TRBJ2-6

cdr3_nt: TGTGCCAGTAGTTTTTCGCAGGGGGCGCTTGGTTTTGGCTACACCTTC
cdr3_aa: CASSFSQGALGFGYTF
d_call: TRBD1
clone_size: .
v_call: TRBV19
j_call: TRBJ1-2

cdr3_nt: TGCGCCAGCAGCCAAGAAAGGCAGGGGGCAGCGGACACTGAAGCTTTCTTT
cdr3_aa: CASSQERQGAADTEAFF
d_call: TRBD1
clone_size: .
v_call: TRBV4-1
j_call: TRBJ1-1

cdr3_nt: TGCGCCAGCAGCCTCCAGTCACAGGGGGAAGGCACTGAAGCTTTCTTT
cdr3_aa: CASSLQSQGEGTEAFF
d_call: TRBD1
clone_size: .
v_call: TRBV5-1
j_call: TRBJ1-1

cdr3_nt: TGTGCCAGCAGCTTGATCCCGGGACAGCAGCGGAACACTGAAGCTTTCTTT
cdr3_aa: CASSLIPGQQRNTEAFF
d_call: TRBD1
clone_size: .
v_call: TRBV5-6
j_call: TRBJ1-1

cdr3_nt: TGTGCCAGCAGCTTTGAGGGGGCGAACACCGGGGAGCTGTTTTTT
cdr3_aa: CASSFEGANTGELFF
d_call: .
clone_size: .
v_call: TRBV11-3
j_call: TRBJ2-2

cdr3_nt: TGCGCCAGCAGCCCATCCGGACAGAGCTATAATTCACCCCTCCACTTT
cdr3_aa: CASSPSGQSYNSPLHF
d_call: .
clone_size: .
v_call: TRBV4-3
j_call: TRBJ1-6

cdr3_nt: TGCGCCAGCAGAAACAGGGACCTTAGCACAGATACGCAGTATTTT
cdr3_aa: CASRNRDLSTDTQYF
d_call: .
clone_size: .
v_call: TRBV5-1
j_call: TRBJ2-3

cdr3_nt: TGTGCCAGCAGGTTGCAGGGGGCCGTCGGTGAGCAGTTCTTC
cdr3_aa: CASRLQGAVGEQFF
d_call: TRBD1
clone_size: .
v_call: TRBV7-3
j_call: TRBJ2-1

cdr3_nt: TGTGCCAGCAGCTCCTCTAGCGGGGGAACCGGGGAGCTGTTTTTT
cdr3_aa: CASSSSSGGTGELFF
d_call: TRBD2
clone_size: .
v_call: TRBV7-6
j_call: TRBJ2-2

cdr3_nt: TGTGCCAGCAGCTTGGACGGGTTACGGGAGCTGTTTTTT
cdr3_aa: CASSLDGLRELFF
d_call: .
clone_size: .
v_call: TRBV5-4
j_call: TRBJ2-2

cdr3_nt: TGCGCCAGCAGCTCACAGCTGACTATCGTCACAGATACGCAGTATTTT
cdr3_aa: CASSSQLTIVTDTQYF
d_call: .
clone_size: .
v_call: TRBV5-1
j_call: TRBJ2-3